These T cell receptor beta chains were read from a single sample in a study of shared clonotypes between healthy human individuals. The protocol was immunoSEQ multiplex PCR, while the TCRdb copy is restricted to in-frame clones and leaves out a portion. The sample has approximately 2.1 million clones, 90% to 95% seen once. Input material: naive CD4+ T cells from PBMCs. These receptors were obtained from a man aged 18 to 35 in good health. Some clones in this sample may be carry-over from other donors' samples. The CDR3 runs from the conserved cysteine through the conserved F or W. The order of the fields is J gene, clone size, D gene, V gene, CDR3 protein, CDR3 DNA. A D gene is named only where the DNA matches it firmly. Size values are once, few and many counts, or a class for expanded clones, and some rows have none.

TRBJ2-4	once	TRBD2	TRBV15	CATSRVLAGKNIQYF	TGTGCCACCAGCAGAGTACTAGCGGGGAAAAACATTCAGTACTTC
TRBJ1-1	.	.	TRBV28	CASRSFRGTEAFF	TGTGCCAGCAGATCATTCAGGGGCACTGAAGCTTTCTTT
TRBJ2-7	.	TRBD2	TRBV10-2	CASSTLAGHYEQYF	TGCGCCAGCAGTACCCTAGCGGGGCACTACGAGCAGTACTTC
TRBJ1-2	few	.	TRBV19	CASSLGRDLGYTF	TGTGCCAGTAGTCTCGGCCGGGACCTTGGCTACACCTTC
TRBJ2-5	.	.	TRBV19	CASRRTAQQETQYF	TGTGCCAGTAGAAGGACAGCGCAGCAAGAGACCCAGTACTTC
TRBJ1-4	.	.	TRBV7-8	CASSNIRPGQNEKLFF	TGTGCCAGCAGCAATATCCGACCGGGGCAAAATGAAAAACTGTTTTTT
TRBJ2-7	.	TRBD1	TRBV7-9	CASSQQGAPYEQYF	TGTGCCAGCAGCCAACAGGGGGCCCCCTACGAGCAGTACTTC
TRBJ2-1	.	TRBD2	TRBV10-1	CASSDSGRLTDEQFF	TGCGCCAGCAGTGATAGCGGGAGACTAACGGATGAGCAGTTCTTC
TRBJ2-1	.	.	TRBV28	CASRLTRNNEQFF	TGTGCCAGCAGACTCACTAGGAACAATGAGCAGTTCTTC
TRBJ2-7	.	.	TRBV5-6	CASSFLGHEQYF	TGTGCCAGCAGCTTCCTAGGCCACGAGCAGTACTTC
TRBJ1-1	.	TRBD1	TRBV5-8	CASRLGQGNEAFF	TGTGCCAGCAGACTTGGACAGGGGAATGAAGCTTTCTTT
TRBJ1-2	.	.	TRBV18	CASSPSREDGYTF	TGTGCCAGCTCACCGTCCAGGGAGGACGGCTACACCTTC
TRBJ2-3	.	.	TRBV6-1	CASSETGPFLADTQYF	TGTGCCAGCAGTGAAACGGGGCCTTTTTTGGCGGATACGCAGTATTTT
TRBJ2-1	.	.	TRBV4-1	CASSQAWDEQFF	TGCGCCAGCAGCCAGGCCTGGGATGAGCAGTTCTTC
TRBJ1-1	.	.	TRBV5-1	CASSLAIAGLNTEAFF	TGCGCCAGCAGCTTGGCCATTGCAGGGCTTAACACTGAAGCTTTCTTT
TRBJ2-7	.	.	TRBV2	CASSRKKLSYEQYF	TGTGCCAGCAGCCGAAAGAAACTATCCTACGAGCAGTACTTC
TRBJ2-5	.	TRBD1	TRBV28	CASSPPGQGDQETQYF	TGTGCCAGCAGTCCCCCGGGACAGGGAGATCAAGAGACCCAGTACTTC
TRBJ2-7	.	.	TRBV6-5	CASSYSLRGANYEQYF	TGTGCCAGCAGTTACTCGTTGCGGGGAGCGAACTACGAGCAGTACTTC
TRBJ1-2	.	TRBD1	TRBV28	CASSLPQGPSGYTF	TGTGCCAGCAGTTTACCACAGGGGCCTAGTGGCTACACCTTC
TRBJ2-1	.	.	TRBV30	CAARYRAAPKLNEQFF	TGTGCTGCCAGATACAGAGCGGCCCCGAAGCTCAATGAGCAGTTCTTC
TRBJ1-6	.	.	TRBV28	CASTADVLGVSPLHF	TGTGCCAGCACCGCAGACGTATTAGGGGTTTCACCCCTCCACTTT
TRBJ1-3	once	.	TRBV9	CASSVLSEGNTIYF	TGTGCCAGCAGCGTGTTGTCAGAGGGAAACACCATATATTTT
TRBJ2-1	.	TRBD1	TRBV2	CASSLQGARYNEQFF	TGTGCCAGCAGTCTACAGGGGGCGCGGTACAATGAGCAGTTCTTC
TRBJ2-7	.	TRBD2	TRBV6-5	CASSFELAGYEQYF	TGTGCCAGCAGTTTTGAGCTAGCGGGTTACGAGCAGTACTTC
TRBJ2-2	.	TRBD2	TRBV7-2	CASGEGTSGTGELFF	TGTGCCAGCGGCGAAGGGACTAGCGGAACCGGGGAGCTGTTTTTT
TRBJ2-3	.	.	TRBV9	CASSVAFEGAWGGRPDTQYF	TGTGCCAGCAGCGTAGCTTTTGAGGGGGCGTGGGGGGGCCGACCTGATACGCAGTATTTT
TRBJ1-6	.	.	TRBV18	CASSPVAGSNSPLHF	TGTGCCAGCTCACCAGTGGCAGGGAGTAATTCACCCCTCCACTTT
TRBJ1-2	few	TRBD1	TRBV7-9	CASSPGQGNYGYTF	TGTGCCAGCAGCCCAGGACAGGGGAACTATGGCTACACCTTC
TRBJ2-1	.	TRBD2	TRBV5-1	CASSGDPTSGGNEQFF	TGCGCCAGCAGCGGGGACCCGACTAGCGGAGGCAATGAGCAGTTCTTC
TRBJ2-5	.	TRBD2	TRBV27	CASSSAGGQETQYF	TGTGCCAGCAGTTCAGCGGGGGGACAAGAGACCCAGTACTTC
TRBJ2-7	.	TRBD1	TRBV5-4	CASSTNRGRVDEQYF	TGTGCCAGCAGCACAAACAGGGGGCGCGTCGACGAGCAGTACTTC
TRBJ1-2	.	.	TRBV5-4	CASRVDSYGYTF	TGTGCCAGCAGGGTCGACAGTTATGGCTACACCTTC
TRBJ2-2	.	TRBD2	TRBV10-3	CAISGTSGIVAGELFF	TGTGCCATCAGTGGGACTAGCGGGATCGTCGCCGGGGAGCTGTTTTTT
TRBJ2-5	once	TRBD1	TRBV19	CASTLRQGDGTQYF	TGTGCCAGTACCCTACGACAGGGTGACGGGACCCAGTACTTC
TRBJ2-1	.	.	TRBV5-1	CASSTEPGSYNEQFF	TGCGCCAGCAGCACCGAACCTGGGTCCTACAATGAGCAGTTCTTC